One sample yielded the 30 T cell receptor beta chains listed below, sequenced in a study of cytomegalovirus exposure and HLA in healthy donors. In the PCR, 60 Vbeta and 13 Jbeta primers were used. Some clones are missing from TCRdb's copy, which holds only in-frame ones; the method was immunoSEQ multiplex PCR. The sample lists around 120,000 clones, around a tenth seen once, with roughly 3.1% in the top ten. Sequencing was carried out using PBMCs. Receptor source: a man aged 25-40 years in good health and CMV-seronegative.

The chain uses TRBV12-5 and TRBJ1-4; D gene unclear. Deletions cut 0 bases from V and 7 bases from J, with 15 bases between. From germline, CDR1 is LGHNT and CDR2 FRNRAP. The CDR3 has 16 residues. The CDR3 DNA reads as TGTGCTAGTGGTTTGGTACCGCTGGGTGCGGGTGAAAAACTGTTTTTT. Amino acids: CASGLVPLGAGEKLFF.

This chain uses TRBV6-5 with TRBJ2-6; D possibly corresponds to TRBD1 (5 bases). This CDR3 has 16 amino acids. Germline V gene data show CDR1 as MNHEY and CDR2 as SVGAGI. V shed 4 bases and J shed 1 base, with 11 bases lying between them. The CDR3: CASSWFRVSGANVLTF. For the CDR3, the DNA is TGTGCCAGCAGTTGGTTCAGGGTGTCTGGGGCCAACGTCCTGACTTTC.

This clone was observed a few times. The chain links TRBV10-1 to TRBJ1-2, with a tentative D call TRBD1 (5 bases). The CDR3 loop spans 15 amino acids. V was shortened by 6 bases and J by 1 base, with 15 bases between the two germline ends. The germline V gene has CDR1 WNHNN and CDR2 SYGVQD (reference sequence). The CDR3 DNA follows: TGCGCCAGCAGGCAGGCTTGGAGGGGTAACTATGGCTACACCTTC. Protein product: CASRQAWRGNYGYTF.

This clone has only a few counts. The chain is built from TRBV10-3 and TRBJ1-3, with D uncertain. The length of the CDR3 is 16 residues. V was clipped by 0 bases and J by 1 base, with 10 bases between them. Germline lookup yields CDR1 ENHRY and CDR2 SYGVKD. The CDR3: CAISESEAASGNTIYF. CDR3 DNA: TGTGCCATCAGTGAGTCAGAGGCTGCATCTGGAAACACCATATATTTT.

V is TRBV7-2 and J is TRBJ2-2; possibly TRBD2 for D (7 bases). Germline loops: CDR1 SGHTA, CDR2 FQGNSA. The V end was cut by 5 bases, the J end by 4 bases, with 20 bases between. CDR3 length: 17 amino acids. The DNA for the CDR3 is TGTGCCAGCAGCGGCCGGGGTGGGGGGGCGTTCACCGGGGAGCTGTTTTTT. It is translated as CASSGRGGGAFTGELFF.

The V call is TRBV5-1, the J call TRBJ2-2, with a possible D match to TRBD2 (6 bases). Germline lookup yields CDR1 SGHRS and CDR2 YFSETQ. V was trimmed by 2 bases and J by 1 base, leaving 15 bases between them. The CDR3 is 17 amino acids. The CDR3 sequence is CASSLSGGAENTGELFF. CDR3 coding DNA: TGCGCCAGCAGCTTATCAGGCGGGGCCGAGAACACCGGGGAGCTGTTTTTT.

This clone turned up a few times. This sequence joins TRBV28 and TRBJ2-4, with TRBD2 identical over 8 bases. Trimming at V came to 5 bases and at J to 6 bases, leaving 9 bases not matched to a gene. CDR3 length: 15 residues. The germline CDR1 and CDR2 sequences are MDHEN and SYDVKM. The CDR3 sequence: CASSTSGGESNIQYF. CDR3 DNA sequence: TGTGCCAGCAGTACTAGCGGAGGCGAGTCAAACATTCAGTACTTC.

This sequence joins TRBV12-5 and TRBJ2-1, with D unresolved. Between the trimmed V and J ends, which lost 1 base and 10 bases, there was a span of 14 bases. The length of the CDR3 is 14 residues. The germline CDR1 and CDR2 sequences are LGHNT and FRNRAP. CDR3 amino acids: CASGLDLSEREQFF. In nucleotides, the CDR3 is TGTGCTAGTGGTTTGGATCTCTCGGAGAGAGAGCAGTTCTTC.

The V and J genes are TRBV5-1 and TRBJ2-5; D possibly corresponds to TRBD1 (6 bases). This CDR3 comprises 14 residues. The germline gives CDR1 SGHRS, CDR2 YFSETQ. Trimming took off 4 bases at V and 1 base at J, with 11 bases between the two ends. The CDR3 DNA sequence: TGCGCCAGCAGCCCGAGGGGGTCCCAAGAGACCCAGTACTTC. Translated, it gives CASSPRGSQETQYF.

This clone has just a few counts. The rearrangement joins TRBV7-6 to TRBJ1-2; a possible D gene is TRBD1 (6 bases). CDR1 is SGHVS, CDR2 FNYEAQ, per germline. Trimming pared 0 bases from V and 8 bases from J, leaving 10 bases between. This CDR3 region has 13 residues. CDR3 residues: CASSLAAGEGYTF. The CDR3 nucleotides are TGTGCCAGCAGCTTAGCGGCAGGGGAAGGCTACACCTTC.

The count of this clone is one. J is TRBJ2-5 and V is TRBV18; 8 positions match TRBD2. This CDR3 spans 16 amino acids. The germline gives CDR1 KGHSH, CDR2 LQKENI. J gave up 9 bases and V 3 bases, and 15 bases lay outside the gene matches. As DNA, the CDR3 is TGTGCCAGCTCACCTACTACTAGCGGACCTGGGGGGGCCCAGTACTTC. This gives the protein CASSPTTSGPGGAQYF. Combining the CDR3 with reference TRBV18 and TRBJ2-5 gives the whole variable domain NAGVMQNPRHLVRRRGQEARLRCSPMKGHSHVYWYRQLPEEGLKFMVYLQKENIIDESGMPKERFSAEFPKEGPSILRIQQVVRGDSAAYFCASSPTTSGPGGAQYFGPGTRLLVL.

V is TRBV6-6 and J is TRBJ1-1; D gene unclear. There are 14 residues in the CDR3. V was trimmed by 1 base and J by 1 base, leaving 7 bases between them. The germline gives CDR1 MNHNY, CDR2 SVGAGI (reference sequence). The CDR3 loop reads CASSYYGSNTEAFF. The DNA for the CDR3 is TGTGCCAGCAGTTACTATGGCTCGAACACTGAAGCTTTCTTT.

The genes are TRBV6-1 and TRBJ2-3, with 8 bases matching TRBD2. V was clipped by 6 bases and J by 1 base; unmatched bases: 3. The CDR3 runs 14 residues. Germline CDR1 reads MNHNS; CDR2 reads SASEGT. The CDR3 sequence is CASRPAGGTDTQYF. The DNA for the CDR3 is TGTGCCAGCAGACCAGCGGGGGGCACAGATACGCAGTATTTT.

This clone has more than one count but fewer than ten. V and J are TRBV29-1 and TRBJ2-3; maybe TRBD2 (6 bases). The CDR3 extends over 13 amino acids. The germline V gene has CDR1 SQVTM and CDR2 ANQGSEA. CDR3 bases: TGCAGTGTGCTGGGACTGAGCACAGATACGCAGTATTTT. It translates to CSVLGLSTDTQYF.

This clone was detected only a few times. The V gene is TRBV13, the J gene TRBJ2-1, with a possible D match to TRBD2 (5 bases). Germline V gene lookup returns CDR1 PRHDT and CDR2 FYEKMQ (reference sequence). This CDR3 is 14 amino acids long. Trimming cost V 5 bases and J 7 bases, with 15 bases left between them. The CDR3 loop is CASSRRGPGNEQFF. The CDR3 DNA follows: TGTGCCAGCAGCCGACGAGGTCCGGGGAATGAGCAGTTCTTC.

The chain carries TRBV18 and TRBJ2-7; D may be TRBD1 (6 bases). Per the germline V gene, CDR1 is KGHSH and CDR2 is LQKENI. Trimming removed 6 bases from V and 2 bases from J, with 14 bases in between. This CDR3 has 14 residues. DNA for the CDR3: TGTGCCAGCTCTCCCGGGACAAATACCTACGAGCAGTACTTC. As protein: CASSPGTNTYEQYF.

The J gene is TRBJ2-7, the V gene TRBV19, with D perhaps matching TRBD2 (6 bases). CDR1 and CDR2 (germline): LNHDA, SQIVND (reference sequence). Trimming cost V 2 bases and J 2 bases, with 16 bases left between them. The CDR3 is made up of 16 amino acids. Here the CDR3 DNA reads TGTGCCAGTAGTATAAGATCCGGGGGACCGACCTACGAGCAGTACTTC. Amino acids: CASSIRSGGPTYEQYF.

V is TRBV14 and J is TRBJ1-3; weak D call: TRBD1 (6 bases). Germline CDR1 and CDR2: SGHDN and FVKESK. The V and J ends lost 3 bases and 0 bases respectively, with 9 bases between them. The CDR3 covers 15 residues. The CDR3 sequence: CASSHMTGSGNTIYF. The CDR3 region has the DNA TGTGCCAGCAGCCACATGACAGGCTCTGGAAACACCATATATTTT.

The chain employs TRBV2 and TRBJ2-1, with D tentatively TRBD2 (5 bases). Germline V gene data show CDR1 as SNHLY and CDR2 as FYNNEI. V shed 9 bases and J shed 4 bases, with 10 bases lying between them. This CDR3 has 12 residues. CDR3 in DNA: TGTGCCAGACGGGAAGAGTACAATGAGCAGTTCTTC. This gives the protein CARREEYNEQFF.

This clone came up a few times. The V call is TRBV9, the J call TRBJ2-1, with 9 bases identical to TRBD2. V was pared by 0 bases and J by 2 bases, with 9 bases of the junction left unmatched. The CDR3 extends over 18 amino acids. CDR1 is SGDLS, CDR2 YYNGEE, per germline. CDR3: CASSVAEGERGAYNEQFF. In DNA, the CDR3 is TGTGCCAGCAGCGTAGCCGAGGGAGAGCGGGGGGCCTACAATGAGCAGTTCTTC.

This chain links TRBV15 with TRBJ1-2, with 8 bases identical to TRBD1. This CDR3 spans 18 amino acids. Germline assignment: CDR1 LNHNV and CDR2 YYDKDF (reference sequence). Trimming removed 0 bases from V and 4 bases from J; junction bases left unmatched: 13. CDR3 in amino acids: CATSREPLGTGGAYGYTF. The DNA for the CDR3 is TGTGCCACCAGCAGAGAACCTCTTGGGACAGGCGGCGCCTATGGCTACACCTTC.

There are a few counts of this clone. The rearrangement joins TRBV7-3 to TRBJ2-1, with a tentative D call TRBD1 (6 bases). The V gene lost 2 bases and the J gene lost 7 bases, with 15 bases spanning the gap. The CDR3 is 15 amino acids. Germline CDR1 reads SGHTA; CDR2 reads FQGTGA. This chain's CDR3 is CASSLSRGGWNEQFF. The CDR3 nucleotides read TGTGCCAGCAGCTTATCCCGAGGGGGATGGAATGAGCAGTTCTTC.

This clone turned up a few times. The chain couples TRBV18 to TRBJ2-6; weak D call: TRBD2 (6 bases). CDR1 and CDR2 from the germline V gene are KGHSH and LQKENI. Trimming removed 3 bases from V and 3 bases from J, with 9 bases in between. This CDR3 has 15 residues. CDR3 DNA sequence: TGTGCCAGCTCACCGGCGGGATATGGGGCCAACGTCCTGACTTTC. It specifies CASSPAGYGANVLTF.

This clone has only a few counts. CDR3 amino acids: CASSIGLAGGRSYNEQFF. The CDR3 DNA reads as TGTGCCAGCAGTATTGGACTAGCGGGGGGGCGGTCCTACAATGAGCAGTTCTTC. This chain links TRBV28 with TRBJ2-1, with 15 bases identical to TRBD2. CDR1 is MDHEN, CDR2 SYDVKM, per germline. This CDR3 has 18 amino acids. V was pared by 5 bases and J by 1 base, with 6 bases of the junction left unmatched. The variable domain in full, with the rest retrieved from reference TRBV28 and TRBJ2-1, is DVKVTQSSRYLVKRTGEKVFLECVQDMDHENMFWYRQDPGLGLRLIYFSYDVKMKEKGDIPEGYSVSREKKERFSLILESASTNQTSMYLCASSIGLAGGRSYNEQFFGPGTRLTVL.

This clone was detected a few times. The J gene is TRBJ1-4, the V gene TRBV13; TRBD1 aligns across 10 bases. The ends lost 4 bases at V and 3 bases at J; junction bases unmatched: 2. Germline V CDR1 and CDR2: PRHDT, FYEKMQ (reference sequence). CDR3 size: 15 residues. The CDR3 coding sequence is TGTGCCAGCAGCTACGGACAGGGGGCTAATGAAAAACTGTTTTTT. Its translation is CASSYGQGANEKLFF.

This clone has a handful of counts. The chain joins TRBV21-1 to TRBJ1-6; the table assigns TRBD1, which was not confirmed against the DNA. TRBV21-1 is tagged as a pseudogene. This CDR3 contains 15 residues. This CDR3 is CASSSRDSYNSPLHF. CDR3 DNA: TGTGCCAGCAGCTCCCGGGACAGCTATAATTCACCCCTCCACTTT.

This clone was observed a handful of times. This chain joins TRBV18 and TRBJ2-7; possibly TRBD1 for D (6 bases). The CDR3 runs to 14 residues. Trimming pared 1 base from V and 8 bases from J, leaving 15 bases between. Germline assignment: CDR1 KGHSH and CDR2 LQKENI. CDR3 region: CASSPLNRDTKQYF. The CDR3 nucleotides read TGTGCCAGCTCACCACTGAACCGGGACACTAAGCAGTACTTC.

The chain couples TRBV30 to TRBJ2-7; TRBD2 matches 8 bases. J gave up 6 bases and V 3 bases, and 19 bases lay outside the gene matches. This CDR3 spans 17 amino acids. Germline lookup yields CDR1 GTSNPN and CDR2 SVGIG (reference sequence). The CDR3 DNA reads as TGTGCCTGGAGCCCCTCCGGGACACTTAAACTAGCGGTCGAGCAGTACTTC. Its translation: CAWSPSGTLKLAVEQYF.

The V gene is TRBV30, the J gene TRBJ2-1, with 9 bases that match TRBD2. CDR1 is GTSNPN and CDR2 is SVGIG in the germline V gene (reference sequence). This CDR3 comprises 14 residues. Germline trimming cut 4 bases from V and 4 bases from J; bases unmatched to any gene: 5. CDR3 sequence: CAWMMTSGYNEQFF. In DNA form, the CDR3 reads TGTGCCTGGATGATGACTAGCGGTTACAATGAGCAGTTCTTC.

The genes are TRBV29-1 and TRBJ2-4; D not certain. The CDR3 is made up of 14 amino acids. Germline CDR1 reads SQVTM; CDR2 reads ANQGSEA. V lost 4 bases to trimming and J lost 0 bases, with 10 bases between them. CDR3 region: CSVVPGLAKNIQYF. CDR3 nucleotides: TGCAGCGTTGTTCCTGGGCTAGCCAAAAACATTCAGTACTTC.